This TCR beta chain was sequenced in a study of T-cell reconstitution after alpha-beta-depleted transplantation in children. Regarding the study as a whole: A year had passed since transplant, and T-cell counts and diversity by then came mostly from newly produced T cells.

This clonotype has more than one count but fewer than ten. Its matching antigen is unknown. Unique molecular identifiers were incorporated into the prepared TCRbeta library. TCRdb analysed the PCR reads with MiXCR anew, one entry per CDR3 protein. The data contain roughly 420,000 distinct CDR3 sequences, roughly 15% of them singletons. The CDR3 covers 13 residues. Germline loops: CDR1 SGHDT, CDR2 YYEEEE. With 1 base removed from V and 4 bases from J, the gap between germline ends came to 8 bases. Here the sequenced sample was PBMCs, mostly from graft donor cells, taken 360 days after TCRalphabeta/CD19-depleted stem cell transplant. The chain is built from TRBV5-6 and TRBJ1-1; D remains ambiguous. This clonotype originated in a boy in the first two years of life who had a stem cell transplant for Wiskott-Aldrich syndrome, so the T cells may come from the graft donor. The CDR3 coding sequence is TGTGCCAGCAGCTTGATTCCGATCACTGAAGCTTTCTTT. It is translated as CASSLIPITEAFF. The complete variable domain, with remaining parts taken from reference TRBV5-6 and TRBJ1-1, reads DAGVTQSPTHLIKTRGQQVTLRCSPKSGHDTVSWYQQALGQGPQFIFQYYEEEERQRGNFPDRFSGHQFPNYSSELNVNALLLGDSALYLCASSLIPITEAFFGQGTRLTVV.